These 29 T cell receptor beta chains share one sample of origin, sequenced in a study of beta chain features in type 1 diabetes. Since all of the isolated RNA was reverse transcribed, expressed TCRB transcripts were what got sequenced. Sequencing used immunoSEQ multiplex PCR; TCRdb keeps in-frame clones, though not all of them. Of 600,000 to 650,000 clones listed, around 15% are singletons. Sequencing was performed on naive CD4+ T cells from blood. Receptors originate from a young man in good health.

This clone was seen a handful of times. The rearrangement links TRBV29-1 to TRBJ1-2; D call uncertain. Germline CDR1 and CDR2: SQVTM and ANQGSEA. The CDR3 has 13 residues. Trimming pared 0 bases from V and 6 bases from J, leaving 11 bases between. CDR3 sequence (DNA): TGCAGCGTTGAAGATCTGAGGAGGGATGGCTACACCTTC. This sequence encodes CSVEDLRRDGYTF.

This clone was counted a few times. The chain links TRBV2 to TRBJ2-7, with D unresolved. With 4 bases removed from V and 2 bases from J, the gap between germline ends came to 9 bases. Per the germline V gene, CDR1 is SNHLY and CDR2 is FYNNEI. The CDR3 spans 13 residues. The CDR3 spells CASSAATPYEQYF. In DNA form, the CDR3 reads TGTGCCAGCAGTGCGGCCACCCCCTACGAGCAGTACTTC.

This clone was recorded a few times. The chain recombines TRBV5-1 with TRBJ2-3, with 7 bases matching TRBD1. The CDR3 totals 14 residues. Losses at the gene ends were 4 bases for V and 5 bases for J; bases not matched to a gene: 7. Per the germline V gene, CDR1 is SGHRS and CDR2 is YFSETQ. In DNA form, the CDR3 reads TGCGCCAGCAGCACCGGACAGGCTCTAGATACGCAGTATTTT. Translation gives CASSTGQALDTQYF.

The rearrangement links TRBV14 to TRBJ2-7; TRBD2 is a possible D gene (6 bases). The germline CDR1 and CDR2 sequences are SGHDN and FVKESK. V lost 3 bases and J 9 bases, leaving 18 bases between the germline ends. This CDR3 is 14 amino acids long. CDR3 DNA sequence: TGTGCCAGCAGCCATTGGAAAGGGGCGGGGTGGCAGTACTTC. It yields the protein CASSHWKGAGWQYF.

The chain couples TRBV28 to TRBJ1-2, with TRBD1 identical over 8 bases. This CDR3 has 15 amino acids. The germline V gene encodes CDR1 MDHEN and CDR2 SYDVKM. V shed 9 bases, J shed 8 bases, and the junction held 17 bases outside the gene matches. The CDR3 sequence: CASRGQGVPQVGYTF. In DNA form, the CDR3 reads TGTGCCAGTAGAGGACAGGGTGTACCCCAAGTCGGCTACACCTTC.

In this sample, this clone turned up a few times. This sequence joins TRBV5-4 and TRBJ2-7, with TRBD2 matching 8 bases. In germline, CDR1 is SGHNT, CDR2 YYREEE (reference sequence). V shed 2 bases and J 6 bases; nucleotides not matched to a gene: 7. This CDR3 is 14 amino acids long. The CDR3 bases are TGTGCCAGCAGCTTCCTAGCGGGTTATTCCGAGCAGTACTTC. Its protein product is CASSFLAGYSEQYF.

This rearrangement joins TRBV28 to TRBJ2-7; possible D gene TRBD1, 6 bases. Germline V gene data show CDR1 as MDHEN and CDR2 as SYDVKM. The CDR3 consists of 14 residues. Trimming left V 2 bases short and J 6 bases short, with 14 bases between. CDR3 coding DNA: TGTGCCAGCAGTTTAAACGGCAGGGGCCCCGAGCAGTACTTC. It specifies CASSLNGRGPEQYF.

The chain recombines TRBV29-1 with TRBJ1-2; 8 bases fit TRBD1. Unmatched junction bases numbered 2, after V lost 4 bases and J lost 4 bases. This CDR3 contains 12 residues. Looked up from germline, CDR1 is SQVTM and CDR2 is ANQGSEA. The CDR3 DNA reads as TGCAGCGTTGGGACAGGGAGCTATGGCTACACCTTC. It is translated as CSVGTGSYGYTF.

A few counts support this clone. This rearrangement joins TRBV6-5 to TRBJ1-4; 7 positions agree with TRBD1. With 8 bases clipped from V and 5 bases from J, the junction kept 5 bases outside the gene matches. CDR1 is MNHEY, CDR2 SVGAGI, per germline. The CDR3 spans 13 residues. The CDR3 DNA follows: TGTGCCAGCGGGGGGACAGCAAATGAAAAACTGTTTTTT. Amino acids: CASGGTANEKLFF.

This clone was counted only a few times. The V and J genes are TRBV7-9 and TRBJ2-4; 7 positions agree with TRBD1. The CDR3 has 17 residues. CDR1 SEHNR and CDR2 FQNEAQ come from the germline V gene (reference sequence). The trim removed 0 bases at V and 0 bases at J, leaving 5 bases unmatched. DNA for the CDR3: TGTGCCAGCAGCTTAGCGGGGACAGCGCTAGCCAAAAACATTCAGTACTTC. As protein: CASSLAGTALAKNIQYF. The full variable domain, completed using reference TRBV7-9 and TRBJ2-4, is DTGVSQNPRHKITKRGQNVTFRCDPISEHNRLYWYRQTLGQGPEFLTYFQNEAQLEKSRLLSDRFSAERPKGSFSTLEIQRTEQGDSAMYLCASSLAGTALAKNIQYFGAGTRLSVL.

The chain couples TRBV5-4 to TRBJ2-3, with D unresolved. Trimming shortened V by 4 bases and J by 6 bases, and 9 bases separated the two germline ends. This CDR3 is 12 amino acids long. Germline V gives CDR1 SGHNT, CDR2 YYREEE (reference sequence). CDR3 residues: CASSLPSDTQYF. Written as DNA, the CDR3 is TGTGCCAGCAGCCTACCGTCGGATACGCAGTATTTT.

This clone appeared a few times. This chain's CDR3 is CAISGRESNTGELFF. In nucleotides, the CDR3 is TGTGCCATCAGTGGTCGGGAATCGAACACCGGGGAGCTGTTTTTT. The rearrangement links TRBV10-3 to TRBJ2-2, with D tentatively TRBD2 (5 bases). V was pared by 4 bases and J by 0 bases, with 9 bases between. CDR1 is ENHRY, CDR2 SYGVKD, per germline. CDR3 length: 15 amino acids.

The chain combines TRBV18 with TRBJ2-7, with unresolved D. V was shortened by 2 bases and J by 0 bases, with 11 bases between the two germline ends. The CDR3 is made up of 15 amino acids. Germline-derived CDR1 and CDR2 are KGHSH and LQKENI. This chain's CDR3 is CASSPSVITSYEQYF. The CDR3 coding sequence is TGTGCCAGCTCACCATCCGTGATCACCTCCTACGAGCAGTACTTC. Drawing the rest from reference TRBV18 and TRBJ2-7, the complete variable domain is NAGVMQNPRHLVRRRGQEARLRCSPMKGHSHVYWYRQLPEEGLKFMVYLQKENIIDESGMPKERFSAEFPKEGPSILRIQQVVRGDSAAYFCASSPSVITSYEQYFGPGTRLTVT.

The genes are TRBV7-2 and TRBJ1-1; the D gene is possibly TRBD1 (6 bases). This CDR3 is built from 14 residues. Trimming removed 5 bases at V and 4 bases at J, with 14 bases between. The V gene's germline CDR1 is SGHTA and CDR2 FQGNSA. The CDR3 coding sequence is TGTGCCAGCAGCCCACAGGGAGGGGGCACTGAAGCTTTCTTT. Amino acid sequence: CASSPQGGGTEAFF.

This chain connects TRBV28 to TRBJ1-1; possible D gene TRBD1, 5 bases. The germline CDR1 and CDR2 sequences are MDHEN and SYDVKM. Trimming cost V 3 bases and J 6 bases, with 17 bases left between them. The CDR3 is 15 residues long. CDR3: CASSLTGQGRAEAFF. CDR3 DNA: TGTGCCAGCAGTTTGACGGGCCAGGGTCGAGCTGAAGCTTTCTTT.

V and J are TRBV10-3 and TRBJ2-7; D is unclear. Trimming removed 10 bases from V and 0 bases from J, with 19 bases in between. This CDR3 comprises 15 residues. CDR1 is ENHRY and CDR2 is SYGVKD in the germline V gene. CDR3 DNA: TGTGCCACCAGGTCCCTATCGTCCCCCTCCTACGAGCAGTACTTC. Protein: CATRSLSSPSYEQYF.

The chain links TRBV27 to TRBJ1-1; D not resolved. Looked up from germline, CDR1 is MNHEY and CDR2 is SMNVEV (reference sequence). V lost 2 bases and J 1 base, leaving 11 bases between the germline ends. The CDR3 sequence is 15 residues long. This CDR3 reads CASSLRRTENTEAFF. The CDR3 DNA reads TGTGCCAGCAGTTTAAGGCGGACGGAGAACACTGAAGCTTTCTTT.

This clone was counted between two and nine times. The chain employs TRBV6-5 and TRBJ2-7; 9 positions agree with TRBD1. The CDR3 spans 13 residues. The V gene's germline CDR1 is MNHEY and CDR2 SVGAGI. J gave up 4 bases and V 5 bases, and 3 bases lay outside the gene matches. The CDR3 sequence: CASSGDREYEQYF. The CDR3 bases are TGTGCCAGCAGTGGGGACAGGGAATACGAGCAGTACTTC.

This clone has more than one count but fewer than ten. This same CDR3 is encoded by further DNA sequences in the sample. The CDR3 DNA follows: TGTGCCTGGAGTGTGCTGGAGACCCAGTACTTC. Protein: CAWSVLETQYF. The rearrangement joins TRBV30 to TRBJ2-5; D is unresolved. Germline loops: CDR1 GTSNPN, CDR2 SVGIG (reference sequence). The CDR3 has 11 residues. V lost 0 bases to trimming and J lost 5 bases, with 4 bases between them.

This chain links TRBV27 with TRBJ2-7, with 10 bases fitting TRBD1. This CDR3 spans 15 amino acids. Germline CDR1 MNHEY, CDR2 SMNVEV (reference sequence). Unmatched junction bases numbered 11, after V lost 7 bases and J lost 5 bases. The CDR3 sequence is CASTPLRDRGHEQYF. The CDR3 nucleotides read TGTGCCAGCACCCCATTACGGGACAGGGGTCACGAGCAGTACTTC.

This clone was counted a few times. This chain joins TRBV10-3 and TRBJ2-1; D is uncertain. The CDR3 is made up of 11 amino acids. Germline values: CDR1 ENHRY, CDR2 SYGVKD. V shed 6 bases and J shed 7 bases, with 7 bases lying between them. CDR3 sequence reads: CAIRTQNEQFF. Here the CDR3 DNA reads TGTGCCATCAGGACGCAGAATGAGCAGTTCTTC.

This clone has more than one count but fewer than ten. This chain links TRBV5-1 with TRBJ2-1; TRBD2 aligns across 9 bases. The J segment lost 6 bases and the V segment lost 4 bases, leaving 11 bases of the junction unmatched. The germline V gene has CDR1 SGHRS and CDR2 YFSETQ. The CDR3 covers 16 residues. The CDR3 DNA is TGCGCCAGCAGCATGCTACTGGGACTAGCCGGCAATGAGCAGTTCTTC. Its translation is CASSMLLGLAGNEQFF.

The genes are TRBV7-3 and TRBJ2-2; D is possibly TRBD2 (5 bases). The V and J ends lost 5 bases and 7 bases respectively, with 20 bases between them. The CDR3 is made up of 16 amino acids. The V gene's germline CDR1 is SGHTA and CDR2 FQGTGA. CDR3 amino acids: CASSPHSGSVGGELFF. CDR3 sequence (DNA): TGTGCCAGCAGCCCGCACTCGGGGAGTGTGGGCGGGGAGCTGTTTTTT. The full variable domain, with the rest looked up from reference TRBV7-3 and TRBJ2-2, is GAGVSQTPSNKVTEKGKYVELRCDPISGHTALYWYRQSLGQGPEFLIYFQGTGAADDSGLPNDRFFAVRPEGSVSTLKIQRTERGDSAVYLCASSPHSGSVGGELFFGEGSRLTVL.

This clone was observed a handful of times. J is TRBJ2-2 and V is TRBV5-1; 8 nucleotides match TRBD1. Trimming at V came to 4 bases and at J to 6 bases, leaving 8 bases not matched to a gene. CDR3 length: 15 amino acids. CDR1 is SGHRS, CDR2 YFSETQ, per germline. CDR3 amino acids: CASSPGQGSAGELFF. For the CDR3, the DNA is TGCGCCAGCAGCCCCGGACAGGGTTCGGCCGGGGAGCTGTTTTTT.

This clone has just a few counts. The chain links TRBV18 to TRBJ1-1; no reliable D call. Per the germline V gene, CDR1 is KGHSH and CDR2 is LQKENI. V was cut by 2 bases and J by 3 bases, with 7 bases left in between. The CDR3 has 13 amino acids. This CDR3 is CASSPIRDTEAFF. The CDR3 DNA follows: TGTGCCAGCTCACCAATTAGGGACACTGAAGCTTTCTTT.

The chain recombines TRBV5-1 with TRBJ2-7, with 8 positions matching TRBD1. Germline CDR1 SGHRS, CDR2 YFSETQ. The CDR3 has 14 amino acids. Germline trimming cut 4 bases from V and 3 bases from J; bases unmatched to any gene: 6. The CDR3 coding sequence is TGCGCCAGCAGCGGACAGGGACCGAACTACGAGCAGTACTTC. Protein sequence: CASSGQGPNYEQYF.

The CDR3 sequence is CASSFILAGGQDEQFF. CDR3 nucleotide sequence: TGTGCCAGCAGCTTCATCCTAGCGGGGGGGCAGGATGAGCAGTTCTTC. This chain links TRBV13 with TRBJ2-1, with 12 bases matching TRBD2. Germline loops: CDR1 PRHDT, CDR2 FYEKMQ (reference sequence). CDR3 size: 16 residues. V lost 3 bases, J lost 8 bases, and 8 bases stayed unmatched.

This chain links TRBV7-6 with TRBJ2-5; possible D gene TRBD2, 5 bases. Germline V gene lookup returns CDR1 SGHVS and CDR2 FNYEAQ. This CDR3 region has 16 residues. The V gene lost 1 base and the J gene lost 1 base, with 13 bases spanning the gap. Here the CDR3 reads CASSLGVAGGQETQYF. CDR3 coding DNA: TGTGCCAGCAGCTTAGGAGTCGCGGGCGGCCAAGAGACCCAGTACTTC.

The V gene is TRBV10-3, the J gene TRBJ1-1; D might be TRBD1 (5 bases). The CDR3 length is 14 residues. V gave up 0 bases and J gave up 4 bases, with 9 bases separating them. Germline assignment: CDR1 ENHRY and CDR2 SYGVKD. In DNA form, the CDR3 reads TGTGCCATCAGTGAGTCTCGCAGGGCCACTGAAGCTTTCTTT. It encodes CAISESRRATEAFF.